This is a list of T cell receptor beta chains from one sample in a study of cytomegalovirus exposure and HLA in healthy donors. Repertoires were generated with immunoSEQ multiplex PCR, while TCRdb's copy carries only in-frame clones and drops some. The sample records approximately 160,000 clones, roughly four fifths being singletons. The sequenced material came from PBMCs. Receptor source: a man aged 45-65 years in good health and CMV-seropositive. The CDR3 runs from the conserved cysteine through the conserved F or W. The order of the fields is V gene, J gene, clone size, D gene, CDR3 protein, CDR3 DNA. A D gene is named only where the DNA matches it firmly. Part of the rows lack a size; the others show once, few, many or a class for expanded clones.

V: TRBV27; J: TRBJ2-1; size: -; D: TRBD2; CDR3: CASRLSGLAGEQFF; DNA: TGTGCCAGCAGACTATCGGGACTAGCGGGGGAGCAGTTCTTC
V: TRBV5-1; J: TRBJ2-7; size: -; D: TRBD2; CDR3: CASSLGVSGSPYEQYF; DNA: TGCGCCAGCAGCTTGGGTGTGAGCGGGAGTCCCTACGAGCAGTACTTC
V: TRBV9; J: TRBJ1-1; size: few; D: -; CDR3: CASSIGQIMNTEAFF; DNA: TGTGCCAGCAGCATCGGACAGATCATGAACACTGAAGCTTTCTTT
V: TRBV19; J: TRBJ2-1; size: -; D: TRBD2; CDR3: CASRPPGLAGGNEQFF; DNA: TGTGCCAGTAGGCCACCCGGACTAGCGGGGGGCAATGAGCAGTTCTTC
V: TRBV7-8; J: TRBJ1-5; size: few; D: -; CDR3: CASSLAIDNQPQHF; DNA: TGTGCCAGCAGCTTAGCTATAGACAATCAGCCCCAGCATTTT
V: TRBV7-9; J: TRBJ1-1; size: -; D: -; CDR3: CASSPDTEAFF; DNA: TGTGCCAGCAGCCCGGACACTGAAGCTTTCTTT
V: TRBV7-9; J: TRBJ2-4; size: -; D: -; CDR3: CASSPLSSESLAKNIQYF; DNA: TGTGCCAGCAGCCCCTTGAGTTCCGAGTCTCTAGCCAAAAACATTCAGTACTTC
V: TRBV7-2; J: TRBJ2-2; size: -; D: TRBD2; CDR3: CASSSLAGVLTGELFF; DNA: TGTGCCAGCAGCTCCCTAGCGGGGGTCCTCACCGGGGAGCTGTTTTTT
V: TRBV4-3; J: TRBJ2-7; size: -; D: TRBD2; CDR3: CASSQAGGAMGEQYF; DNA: TGCGCCAGCAGCCAAGCCGGGGGGGCCATGGGCGAGCAGTACTTC
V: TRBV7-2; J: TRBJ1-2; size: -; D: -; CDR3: CASSLQGGYTF; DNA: TGTGCCAGCAGCTTACAGGGTGGCTACACCTTC
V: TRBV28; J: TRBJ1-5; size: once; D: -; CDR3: CASSLSGGLGNQPQHF; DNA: TGTGCCAGCAGTTTATCGGGGGGCCTGGGCAATCAGCCCCAGCATTTT
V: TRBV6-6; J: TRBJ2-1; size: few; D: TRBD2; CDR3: CASRGEAGAYNEQFF; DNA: TGTGCCAGCAGGGGAGAAGCGGGGGCCTACAATGAGCAGTTCTTC
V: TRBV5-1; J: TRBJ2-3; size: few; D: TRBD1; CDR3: CASSPGQVTDTQYF; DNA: TGCGCCAGCAGCCCGGGACAGGTCACAGATACGCAGTATTTT
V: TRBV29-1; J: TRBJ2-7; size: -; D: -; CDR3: CSAPWGRLSYEQYF; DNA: TGCAGCGCTCCCTGGGGGAGGCTCTCCTACGAGCAGTACTTC
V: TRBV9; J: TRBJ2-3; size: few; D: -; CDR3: CASSARGARADTQYF; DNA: TGTGCCAGCAGCGCCCGGGGGGCCCGGGCGGATACGCAGTATTTT
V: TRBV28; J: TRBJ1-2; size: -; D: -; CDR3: CASSLRGYYGYTF; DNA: TGTGCCAGCAGTTTAAGGGGGTACTATGGCTACACCTTC
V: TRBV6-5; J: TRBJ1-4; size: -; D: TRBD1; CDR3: CASSGTQGAREKLFF; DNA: TGTGCCAGCAGCGGGACACAGGGGGCGAGGGAAAAACTGTTTTTT
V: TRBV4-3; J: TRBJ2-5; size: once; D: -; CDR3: CASSQGGFGLAGIQETQYF; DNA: TGCGCCAGCAGCCAAGGGGGATTCGGTTTGGCGGGGATACAAGAGACCCAGTACTTC
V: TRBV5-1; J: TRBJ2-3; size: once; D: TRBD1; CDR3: CASSPANRDRDFPDTQYF; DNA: TGCGCCAGCAGCCCCGCCAACCGGGACAGGGATTTCCCAGATACGCAGTATTTT
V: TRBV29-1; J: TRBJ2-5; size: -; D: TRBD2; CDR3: CSVTGTSGKETQYF; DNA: TGCAGCGTTACCGGGACTAGCGGGAAAGAGACCCAGTACTTC
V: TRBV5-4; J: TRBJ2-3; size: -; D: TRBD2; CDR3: CASSLGTSGGGTDTQYF; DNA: TGTGCCAGCAGCTTGGGCACTAGCGGGGGGGGCACAGATACGCAGTATTTT
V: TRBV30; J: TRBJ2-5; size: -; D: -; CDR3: CAWGTKGVETQYF; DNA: TGTGCCTGGGGGACAAAGGGAGTAGAGACCCAGTACTTC
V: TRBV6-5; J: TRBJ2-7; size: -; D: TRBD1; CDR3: CASRRGQERNEQYF; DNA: TGTGCCAGCAGGAGGGGACAGGAGCGGAACGAGCAGTACTTC
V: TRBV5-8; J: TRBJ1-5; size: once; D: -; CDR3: CASSPGGLRQPQHF; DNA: TGTGCCAGCAGCCCGGGGGGGCTTCGACAGCCCCAGCATTTT
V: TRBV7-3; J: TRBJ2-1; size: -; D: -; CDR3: CASSLEVSGSMASSYNEQFF; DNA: TGTGCCAGCAGCTTAGAGGTCAGTGGCTCGATGGCTAGCTCCTACAATGAGCAGTTCTTC
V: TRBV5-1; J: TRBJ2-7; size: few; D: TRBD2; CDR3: CASSLGLAGVWDEQYF; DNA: TGCGCCAGCAGCTTGGGACTAGCGGGAGTTTGGGACGAGCAGTACTTC
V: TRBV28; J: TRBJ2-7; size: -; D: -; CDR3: CASRNPTGEQYF; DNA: TGTGCCAGCAGAAACCCAACAGGCGAGCAGTACTTC
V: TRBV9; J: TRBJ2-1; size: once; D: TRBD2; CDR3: CASSVGGTTNNEQFF; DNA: TGTGCCAGCAGCGTAGGTGGGACTACAAACAATGAGCAGTTCTTC
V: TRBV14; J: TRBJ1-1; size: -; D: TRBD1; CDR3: CASSQDRDRGFRAFF; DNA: TGTGCCAGCAGCCAGGACCGGGACAGGGGGTTTCGAGCTTTCTTT
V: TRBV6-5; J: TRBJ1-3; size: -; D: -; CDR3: CASSYSAGAGGNTIYF; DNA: TGTGCCAGCAGTTACTCGGCGGGCGCGGGTGGAAACACCATATATTTT
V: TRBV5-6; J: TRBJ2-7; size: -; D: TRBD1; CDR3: CASRSTDRGTYEQYF; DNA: TGTGCCAGCAGATCGACCGACAGGGGTACCTACGAGCAGTACTTC
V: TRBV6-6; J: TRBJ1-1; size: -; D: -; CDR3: CASSYSQGGTEAFF; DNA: TGTGCCAGCAGTTACTCCCAGGGAGGCACTGAAGCTTTCTTT
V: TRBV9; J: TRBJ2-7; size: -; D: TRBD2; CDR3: CASSPTSGRQQYF; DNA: TGTGCCAGCAGCCCGACTAGCGGGAGGCAGCAGTACTTC
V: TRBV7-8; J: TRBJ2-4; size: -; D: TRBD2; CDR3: CASSLMSSGGKNIQYF; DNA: TGTGCCAGCAGCTTAATGTCTAGCGGGGGGAAAAACATTCAGTACTTC
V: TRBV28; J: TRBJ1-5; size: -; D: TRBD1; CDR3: CASAMERLGGRGNQPQHF; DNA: TGTGCCAGCGCTATGGAGAGATTAGGGGGCCGGGGCAATCAGCCCCAGCATTTT
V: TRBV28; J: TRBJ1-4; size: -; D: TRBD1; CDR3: CASSLSGQGWSRLFF; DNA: TGTGCCAGCAGTTTATCAGGACAGGGTTGGTCAAGGCTGTTTTTT
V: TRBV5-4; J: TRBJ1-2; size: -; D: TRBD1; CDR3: CASSLLDRGPSNYGYTF; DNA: TGTGCCAGCAGCCTATTGGACAGGGGGCCTTCTAACTATGGCTACACCTTC
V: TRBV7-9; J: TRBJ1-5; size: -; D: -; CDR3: CASSLGTGLSNQPQHF; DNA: TGTGCCAGCAGCTTAGGGACTGGGCTTAGCAATCAGCCCCAGCATTTT
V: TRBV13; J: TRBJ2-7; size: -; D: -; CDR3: CASSSGTYEQYF; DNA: TGTGCCAGCAGCTCGGGAACCTACGAGCAGTACTTC